Listed here are 14 T cell receptor beta chains from one sample, sequenced in a study of control samples from healthy donors and cancer patients (TCRdb year 2020). Library preparation used the immunoSEQ multiplex PCR assay. The clones in this table, taken by TCRdb from immuneACCESS, are in-frame only. Not every clone is retained; where verified, under half of the shortfall comes from an unresolved V gene, and the cause of the rest is unknown. The sample profile shows 110,000 to 150,000 clones; 85% to 95% of them were found once. The top ten hold about 14% of the sample. Input material: PBMCs. The receptors stem from a man aged 55 to 70 with colorectal cancer.

This clone was found once. The rearrangement uses TRBV5-6 and TRBJ1-1, with a weak D call TRBD1 (6 bases). Trimming took 4 bases from V and 6 from J, leaving 10 bases between them. Germline loops: CDR1 SGHDT, CDR2 YYEEEE. The CDR3 is 12 amino acids. The CDR3 coding sequence is TGTGCCAGCAGCCAGGGGACCGCTGAAGCTTTCTTT. Protein sequence: CASSQGTAEAFF.

V gene TRBV5-6 combines with J gene TRBJ2-3; D not certain. CDR1 SGHDT and CDR2 YYEEEE come from the germline V gene. V lost 3 bases, J lost 7 bases, and 9 bases lay in between. This CDR3 is built from 12 residues. The CDR3 reads CASSSYSYTQYF. CDR3 nucleotides: TGTGCCAGCAGCTCCTACTCTTATACGCAGTATTTT.

This chain connects TRBV6-6 to TRBJ1-4; 7 bases line up with TRBD1. The CDR3 consists of 16 residues. Germline CDR1 reads MNHNY; CDR2 reads SVGAGI (reference sequence). Losses at the gene ends were 7 bases for V and 0 bases for J; bases not matched to a gene: 8. CDR3 DNA sequence: TGTGCCAGCACCTCCAGGGGGGGGACAACTAATGAAAAACTGTTTTTT. Translation gives CASTSRGGTTNEKLFF.

This chain connects TRBV27 to TRBJ1-1, with unresolved D. CDR3 length equals 14 residues. Per germline, CDR1 MNHEY and CDR2 SMNVEV (reference sequence). V lost 5 bases to trimming and J lost 2 bases, with 12 bases between them. CDR3: CASSGSRGNTEAFF. CDR3 sequence (DNA): TGTGCCAGCAGTGGTTCCCGGGGAAACACTGAAGCTTTCTTT.

The rearrangement joins TRBV6-5 to TRBJ2-7, with TRBD1 identical over 9 bases. Germline CDR1 and CDR2: MNHEY and SVGAGI. The CDR3 totals 14 residues. J was trimmed by 4 bases and V by 2 bases; bases with no gene match: 3. CDR3 protein: CASSYGGQGYEQYF. The CDR3 DNA sequence: TGTGCCAGCAGTTACGGGGGACAGGGTTACGAGCAGTACTTC.

The V and J genes are TRBV30 and TRBJ2-7; D ambiguous. This CDR3 spans 11 amino acids. The V end was cut by 0 bases, the J end by 4 bases, with 4 bases between. Germline values: CDR1 GTSNPN, CDR2 SVGIG (reference sequence). The CDR3 reads CAWSVYYEQYF. The CDR3 region has the DNA TGTGCCTGGAGTGTTTATTACGAGCAGTACTTC.

The chain combines TRBV5-1 with TRBJ2-3; 9 bases line up with TRBD2. CDR3 length: 15 residues. Unmatched junction bases numbered 5, after V lost 4 bases and J lost 2 bases. The germline gives CDR1 SGHRS, CDR2 YFSETQ. The CDR3 loop reads CASSVAGAPTDTQYF. The CDR3 DNA follows: TGCGCCAGCAGCGTAGCGGGGGCCCCCACAGATACGCAGTATTTT.

V usage is TRBV5-5 and J usage is TRBJ1-2, with D possibly TRBD1 on 6 matching bases. The germline V and J ends were trimmed by 5 bases and 0 bases, with 11 bases remaining between them. CDR1 is SGHKS, CDR2 YYEKEE, per germline (reference sequence). The CDR3 covers 14 residues. In nucleotides, the CDR3 is TGTGCCAGCAGTTACAGGGACACTAACTATGGCTACACCTTC. Translating gives CASSYRDTNYGYTF.

This clone was observed a single time. The rearrangement uses TRBV10-3 and TRBJ1-1, with D possibly matching TRBD1 (5 bases). CDR1 is ENHRY and CDR2 is SYGVKD in the germline V gene. This CDR3 comprises 15 residues. Between the trimmed V and J ends, which lost 3 bases and 3 bases, there was a span of 14 bases. CDR3: CAISDGRGGDTEAFF. CDR3 sequence (DNA): TGTGCCATCAGTGATGGAAGGGGAGGGGACACTGAAGCTTTCTTT.

The V and J genes are TRBV5-8 and TRBJ2-7, with no clear D. Germline-derived CDR1 and CDR2 are SGHTS and YDEGEE. Trimming pared 4 bases from V and 0 bases from J, leaving 11 bases between. This CDR3 comprises 14 residues. The CDR3 here is CASSPVLSSYEQYF. The CDR3 DNA is TGTGCCAGCAGCCCGGTGTTGTCCTCCTACGAGCAGTACTTC.

The V call is TRBV30, the J call TRBJ2-3, with D perhaps TRBD1 (5 bases). Germline V gene sequence: CDR1 GTSNPN, CDR2 SVGIG (reference sequence). Between the trimmed V and J ends, which lost 7 bases and 7 bases, there was a span of 18 bases. The CDR3 covers 13 residues. The CDR3 reads CAYLTVLPHTQYF. The CDR3, as DNA: TGTGCCTACTTGACAGTCCTACCACATACGCAGTATTTT. Supplemented by reference TRBV30 and TRBJ2-3, the full variable domain reads SQTIHQWPATLVQPVGSPLSLECTVEGTSNPNLYWYRQAAGRGLQLLFYSVGIGQISSEVPQNLSASRPQDRQFILSSKKLLLSDSGFYLCAYLTVLPHTQYFGPGTRLTVL.

The V gene is TRBV24-1, the J gene TRBJ1-5; TRBD1 matches at 8 bases. This CDR3 contains 14 residues. Germline CDR1 reads KGHDR; CDR2 reads SFDVKD. V gave up 7 bases and J gave up 4 bases; unmatched junction bases: 5. CDR3 DNA: TGTGCCACCAGGGGGACAGGCGATAATCAGCCCCAGCATTTT. This gives the protein CATRGTGDNQPQHF.

This chain links TRBV6-5 with TRBJ1-1; 7 positions agree with TRBD1. Trimming at V came to 6 bases and at J to 2 bases, leaving 3 bases not matched to a gene. The CDR3 has 13 amino acids. Germline V gene sequence: CDR1 MNHEY, CDR2 SVGAGI. CDR3: CASSRQGNTEAFF. CDR3 in DNA: TGTGCCAGCAGCCGACAGGGCAACACTGAAGCTTTCTTT.

The chain uses TRBV5-1 and TRBJ1-2; weak D call: TRBD1 (5 bases). Deletions cut 1 base from V and 7 bases from J, with 20 bases between. CDR3 size: 16 residues. Per germline, CDR1 SGHRS and CDR2 YFSETQ. The CDR3 coding sequence is TGCGCCAGCAGCTTGAGGAAGCCCGGGCAGGGACTTGGCTACACCTTC. Encoded protein: CASSLRKPGQGLGYTF.